Listed here are 2 T cell receptor beta chains from one sample, sequenced in a study of Tregs in tolerant kidney transplant recipients. Assay used: immunoSEQ multiplex PCR; TCRdb lists only in-frame clones, some missing. The profile shows tens of thousands of clones, around 90% of them singletons. The material sequenced was CD4+ T cells from blood, taken before the transplant. The receptors originated from a human donor who received a combined kidney and bone marrow transplant.

This chain links TRBV7-9 with TRBJ1-1; 11 nucleotides line up with TRBD1. This CDR3 spans 14 amino acids. The ends lost 6 bases at V and 4 bases at J; junction bases unmatched: 4. Germline V CDR1 and CDR2: SEHNR, FQNEAQ (reference sequence). CDR3 sequence: CASRGTGGGTEAFF. The CDR3 DNA reads TGTGCCAGCAGGGGGACAGGGGGAGGCACTGAAGCTTTCTTT.

CDR3 in DNA: TGCGCCAGCAGCCAAGATGGGACATCTGGAAACACCATATATTTT. The encoded protein is CASSQDGTSGNTIYF. V gene TRBV4-3 combines with J gene TRBJ1-3, with D maybe TRBD1 (6 bases). The V end lost 0 bases, the J end lost 1 base, and 7 bases lay between the germline ends. The CDR3 is made up of 15 amino acids. Germline assignment: CDR1 LGHNA and CDR2 YSLEER.